What follows are 18 T cell receptor beta chains derived from one specimen sequenced in a study of blood T cells in healthy people across ages (dated by TCRdb to between 2015 and 2016). Receptor amplification or capture employed 5' RACE. Reads for this sample came from an Illumina HiSeq 2500. The second PCR ran for roughly 7 to 11 cycles and used a J-beta primer mix along with a sample-barcoded 5' primer. TCRdb cleaned the public reads at Q25 with fastp, built clones with MiXCR and kept in-frame beta chains. Identical CDR3 proteins give one entry, which carries the most common genes and DNA. The sample table contains about a million distinct CDR3 sequences; only one count was recorded for just over 50% of them. In total, the top ten clones hold about a fifth of the sample. The sequenced sample consisted of blood. All receptors come from a woman aged 60 to 75 in good health.

J is TRBJ2-7 and V is TRBV27; 8 bases line up with TRBD1. The germline V gene has CDR1 MNHEY and CDR2 SMNVEV (reference sequence). The CDR3 contains 16 residues. V shed 4 bases and J 4 bases; nucleotides not matched to a gene: 12. The DNA for the CDR3 is TGTGCCAGCAGTTCAAGCTCGACAGGGGTCTTATACGAGCAGTACTTC. Amino acids: CASSSSSTGVLYEQYF.

The genes are TRBV7-7 and TRBJ2-3; D is possibly TRBD1 (6 bases). Germline CDR1 and CDR2: SSHAT and FNYEAQ (reference sequence). The CDR3 totals 14 residues. Trimming left V 5 bases short and J 5 bases short, with 14 bases between. CDR3 loop: CASSLETGLDTQYF. The CDR3 DNA follows: TGTGCCAGCAGCCTGGAAACAGGGTTAGATACGCAGTATTTT.

This clonotype was observed a handful of times. The chain recombines TRBV5-1 with TRBJ2-3; 8 bases are shared with TRBD2. Germline-derived CDR1 and CDR2 are SGHRS and YFSETQ. V lost 0 bases to trimming and J lost 4 bases; unmatched junction nucleotides: 7. This CDR3 has 16 amino acids. CDR3 amino acids: CASSLEAGGQADTQYF. DNA for the CDR3: TGCGCCAGCAGCTTGGAGGCGGGAGGCCAGGCAGATACGCAGTATTTT.

This clonotype was counted many times. The CDR3 nucleotides read TGTGCCAGCAGCTTAGCGGGGGATGGAGTCTACGAGCAGTACTTC. As protein: CASSLAGDGVYEQYF. The chain recombines TRBV7-2 with TRBJ2-7; D may correspond to TRBD1 or TRBD2 (5 bases each). The CDR3 totals 15 residues. The germline V gene has CDR1 SGHTA and CDR2 FQGNSA. V lost 0 bases, J lost 3 bases, and 12 bases lay in between.

J is TRBJ2-3 and V is TRBV29-1, with D tentatively TRBD2 (5 bases). The CDR3 contains 12 residues. V was trimmed by 4 bases and J by 6 bases, leaving 11 bases between them. Germline assignment: CDR1 SQVTM and CDR2 ANQGSEA. CDR3 nucleotide sequence: TGCAGCGTTGCCTCTGGAGGCGATACGCAGTATTTT. Its protein product is CSVASGGDTQYF.

This chain uses TRBV20-1 with TRBJ1-1; D uncertain. Germline CDR1 and CDR2: DFQATT and SNEGSKA (reference sequence). CDR3 length: 15 residues. The ends were cut back, 0 bases at V and 1 base at J, with 12 bases in the middle. This CDR3 reads CSARDGGRGNTEAFF. CDR3 sequence (DNA): TGCAGTGCTAGAGATGGAGGACGGGGGAACACTGAAGCTTTCTTT.

V is TRBV5-1 and J is TRBJ2-7; the match to TRBD2 covers 10 bases. Trimming removed 2 bases from V and 1 base from J; junction bases left unmatched: 3. The germline CDR1 and CDR2 sequences are SGHRS and YFSETQ. The CDR3 spans 15 residues. The CDR3 DNA is TGCGCCAGCAGCTTAGAGCGGGAGGGATCCTACGAGCAGTACTTC. Translation gives CASSLEREGSYEQYF.

V usage is TRBV6-1 and J usage is TRBJ2-5, with 9 bases lining up with TRBD1. The tail of the sequence fits TRBJ2-7 better, so the J call may be wrong. The germline CDR1 and CDR2 sequences are MNHNS and SASEGT. The CDR3 runs 13 residues. The CDR3 DNA reads TGTGCCAGCAGTGGGACAGGGGCGGACGAGCAGTACTTC. Protein sequence: CASSGTGADEQYF.

DNA for the CDR3: TGTGCCAGCAGCCACCCTGGGACAGGGGACCCGAGTGAAAAACTGTTTTTT. It encodes CASSHPGTGDPSEKLFF. The chain uses TRBV7-9 and TRBJ1-4; 10 nucleotides agree with TRBD1. Trimming took 5 bases from V and 7 from J; bases not matched to a gene: 13. This CDR3 region has 17 residues. Germline-derived CDR1 and CDR2 are SEHNR and FQNEAQ (reference sequence).

This clonotype was counted only a few times. V and J are TRBV4-3 and TRBJ2-7; D may be TRBD2 (6 bases). From germline, CDR1 is LGHNA and CDR2 YSLEER. V was pared by 2 bases and J by 2 bases, with 19 bases between. The length of the CDR3 is 17 residues. DNA of the CDR3: TGCGCCAGCAGCCAATCCCCGGAGGGGTGGGGAGCCTACGAGCAGTACTTC. Translated, it gives CASSQSPEGWGAYEQYF.

This clonotype was seen more than once but under ten times. The chain joins TRBV7-2 to TRBJ2-5, with D unclear. This CDR3 spans 15 amino acids. Germline-derived CDR1 and CDR2 are SGHTA and FQGNSA. Trimming stripped 3 bases from V and 0 bases from J, with 11 bases between. The CDR3 DNA reads TGTGCCAGCAGCTTTCTTGGAAATTACCAAGAGACCCAGTACTTC. Protein: CASSFLGNYQETQYF.

This clonotype appeared a few times. The rearrangement uses TRBV7-2 and TRBJ2-1, with TRBD2 identical over 7 bases. Germline loops: CDR1 SGHTA, CDR2 FQGNSA. J was trimmed by 4 bases and V by 5 bases; bases with no gene match: 8. The CDR3 is 15 residues long. Written as DNA, the CDR3 is TGTGCCAGCAGCCTAAGGACCGGGGGGTACAATGAGCAGTTCTTC. Translating gives CASSLRTGGYNEQFF.

The rearrangement uses TRBV20-1 and TRBJ1-2, with 9 bases that match TRBD1. Trimming cost V 5 bases and J 2 bases; bases outside gene matches: 6. Germline V lookup: CDR1 DFQATT, CDR2 SNEGSKA (reference sequence). CDR3 length: 14 amino acids. The DNA for the CDR3 is TGCAGTGCTCCTGGGACAGGGTTCAACTATGGCTACACCTTC. Its protein is CSAPGTGFNYGYTF.

This chain uses TRBV7-2 with TRBJ2-1, with 10 bases lining up with TRBD2. V gave up 6 bases and J gave up 4 bases; unmatched junction bases: 6. The germline CDR1 and CDR2 sequences are SGHTA and FQGNSA. The CDR3 has 15 amino acids. The CDR3 DNA reads as TGTGCCAGCAGTTCGAAGCGGGAGGGGTACAATGAGCAGTTCTTC. This gives the protein CASSSKREGYNEQFF.

The chain couples TRBV7-9 to TRBJ1-1; tentatively, D is TRBD1 (5 bases). Germline CDR1 SEHNR, CDR2 FQNEAQ (reference sequence). The CDR3 sequence is 14 residues long. Trimming pared 1 base from V and 9 bases from J, leaving 15 bases between. CDR3 sequence reads: CASSLESPGRKAFF. The DNA of the CDR3 is TGTGCCAGCAGCTTAGAATCCCCAGGGAGGAAAGCTTTCTTT.

In its sample, this clonotype was seen a few times. V gene TRBV20-1 combines with J gene TRBJ2-3; D uncertain. Trimming pared 3 bases from V and 0 bases from J, leaving 16 bases between. The CDR3 is 16 residues long. Germline V gene data show CDR1 as DFQATT and CDR2 as SNEGSKA (reference sequence). The CDR3 DNA sequence: TGCAGTGCTAGGATCCCTCTAGAGACTAGCACAGATACGCAGTATTTT. Translating gives CSARIPLETSTDTQYF.

V and J are TRBV5-5 and TRBJ2-3, with a possible D match to TRBD1 (5 bases). Germline loops: CDR1 SGHKS, CDR2 YYEKEE (reference sequence). This CDR3 contains 15 residues. Trimming pared 4 bases from V and 3 bases from J, leaving 15 bases between. The CDR3 protein is CASSLDSSETDTQYF. DNA of the CDR3: TGTGCCAGCAGCCTCGACAGTTCAGAAACAGATACGCAGTATTTT. Looking up the rest from reference TRBV5-5 and TRBJ2-3 gives the full variable domain: DAGVTQSPTHLIKTRGQQVTLRCSPISGHKSVSWYQQVLGQGPQFIFQYYEKEERGRGNFPDRFSARQFPNYSSELNVNALLLGDSALYLCASSLDSSETDTQYFGPGTRLTVL.

The chain joins TRBV20-1 to TRBJ1-1, with a tentative D call TRBD1 (5 bases). Trimming took 4 bases from V and 4 from J, leaving 7 bases between them. CDR3 length: 11 residues. Germline V gene data show CDR1 as DFQATT and CDR2 as SNEGSKA (reference sequence). CDR3 DNA sequence: TGCAGTGCTACAGGGACCACTGAAGCTTTCTTT. Encoded protein: CSATGTTEAFF.